The clone carrying this T cell receptor (beta chain) has a handful of counts. Its antigen is as yet unknown. This record comes from a study of cytomegalovirus exposure and HLA in healthy donors. It was with 60 Vbeta and 13 Jbeta primers that the PCR ran. The protocol was immunoSEQ multiplex PCR, while the TCRdb copy is restricted to in-frame clones and leaves out a portion. The sample consists of 150,000 to 200,000 clones, around 85% of them appearing once. Overall study findings and caveats: In a later analysis, specific HLA alleles were associated with around 17,000 TCR beta sequences at a 0.05 false discovery rate.

The sequence was collected from a man between 18 and 29 years old in good health and CMV-seropositive. Sequencing input: PBMCs.

This chain's CDR3 is CATSRDRTATDTQYF. DNA for the CDR3: TGTGCCACCAGCAGAGATCGGACTGCCACAGATACGCAGTATTTT. The chain uses TRBV15 and TRBJ2-3; possibly TRBD2 for D (5 bases). Trimming took off 0 bases at V and 2 bases at J, with 9 bases between the two ends. The CDR3 consists of 15 residues. Germline V lookup: CDR1 LNHNV, CDR2 YYDKDF (reference sequence).